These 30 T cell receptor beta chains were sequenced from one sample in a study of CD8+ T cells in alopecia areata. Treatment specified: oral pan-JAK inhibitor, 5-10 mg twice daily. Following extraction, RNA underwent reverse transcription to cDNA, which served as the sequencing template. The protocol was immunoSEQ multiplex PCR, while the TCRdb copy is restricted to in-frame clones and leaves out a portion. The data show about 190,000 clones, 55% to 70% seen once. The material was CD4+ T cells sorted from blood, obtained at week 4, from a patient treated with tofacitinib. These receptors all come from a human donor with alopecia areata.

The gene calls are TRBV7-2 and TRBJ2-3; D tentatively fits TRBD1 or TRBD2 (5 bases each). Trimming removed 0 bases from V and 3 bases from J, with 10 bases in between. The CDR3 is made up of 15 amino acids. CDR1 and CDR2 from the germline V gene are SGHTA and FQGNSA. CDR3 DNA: TGTGCCAGCAGCTTAGCAGGTGGGACGACAGATACGCAGTATTTT. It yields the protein CASSLAGGTTDTQYF.

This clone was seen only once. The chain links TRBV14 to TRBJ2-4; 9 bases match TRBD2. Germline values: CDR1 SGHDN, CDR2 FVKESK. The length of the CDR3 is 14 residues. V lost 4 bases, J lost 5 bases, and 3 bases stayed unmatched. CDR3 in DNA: TGTGCCAGCAGCCGGACTAGCGTGGAAAACATTCAGTACTTC. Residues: CASSRTSVENIQYF.

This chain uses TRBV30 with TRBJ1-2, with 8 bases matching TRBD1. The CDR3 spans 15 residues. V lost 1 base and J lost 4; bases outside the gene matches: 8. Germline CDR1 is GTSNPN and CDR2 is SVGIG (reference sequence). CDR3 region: CAWSAQGAKVYGYTF. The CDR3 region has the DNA TGTGCCTGGAGTGCCCAGGGGGCAAAGGTCTATGGCTACACCTTC.

The CDR3 spells CSASGGRGLPWNIQYF. The CDR3 coding sequence is TGCAGCGCCTCGGGTGGAAGAGGTTTGCCATGGAACATTCAGTACTTC. The chain links TRBV29-1 to TRBJ2-4, with D unresolved. This CDR3 is built from 16 residues. V was clipped by 7 bases and J by 7 bases, with 26 bases between them. Germline values: CDR1 SQVTM, CDR2 ANQGSEA.

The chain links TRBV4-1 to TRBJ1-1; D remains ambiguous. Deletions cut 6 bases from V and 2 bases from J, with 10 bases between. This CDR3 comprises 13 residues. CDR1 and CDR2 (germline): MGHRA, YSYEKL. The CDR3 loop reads CASSHNQNTEAFF. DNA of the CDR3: TGCGCCAGCAGTCACAATCAAAACACTGAAGCTTTCTTT.

The CDR3 protein is CASEAINTGSAVDEQYF. The DNA for the CDR3 is TGCGCCAGCGAGGCAATAAATACAGGGTCCGCGGTTGACGAGCAGTACTTC. V is TRBV23-1 and J is TRBJ2-7; TRBD1 is a possible D gene (6 bases). TRBV23-1 is treated as an ORF (open reading frame) with a function not yet certain. The CDR3 has 17 residues. V lost 8 bases and J lost 5, with 28 bases in between.

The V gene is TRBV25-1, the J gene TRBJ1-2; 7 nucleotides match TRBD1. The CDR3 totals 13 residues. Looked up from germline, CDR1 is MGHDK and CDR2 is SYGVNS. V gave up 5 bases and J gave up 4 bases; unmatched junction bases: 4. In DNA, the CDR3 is TGTGCCAGCAGTACGACAGGGTCCTATGGCTACACCTTC. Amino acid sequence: CASSTTGSYGYTF.

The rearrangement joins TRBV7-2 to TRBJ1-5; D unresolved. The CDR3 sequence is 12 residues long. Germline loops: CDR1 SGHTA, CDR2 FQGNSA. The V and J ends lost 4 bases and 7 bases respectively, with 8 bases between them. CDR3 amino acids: CASSSPNQPQHF. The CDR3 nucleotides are TGTGCCAGCAGCTCCCCCAACCAGCCCCAGCATTTT.

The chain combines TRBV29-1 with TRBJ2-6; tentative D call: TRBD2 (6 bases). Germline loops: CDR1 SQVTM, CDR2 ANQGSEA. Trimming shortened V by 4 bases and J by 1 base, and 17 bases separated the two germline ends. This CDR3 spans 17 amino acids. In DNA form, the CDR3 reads TGCAGCGTTGGGGGTTGGCGGGATAAGTCTGGGGCCAACGTCCTGACTTTC. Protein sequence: CSVGGWRDKSGANVLTF.

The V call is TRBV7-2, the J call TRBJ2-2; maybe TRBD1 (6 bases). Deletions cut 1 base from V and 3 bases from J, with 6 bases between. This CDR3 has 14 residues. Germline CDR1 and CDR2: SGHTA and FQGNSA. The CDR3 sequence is CASSLDRDTGELFF. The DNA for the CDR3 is TGTGCCAGCAGCTTAGACAGGGACACCGGGGAGCTGTTTTTT. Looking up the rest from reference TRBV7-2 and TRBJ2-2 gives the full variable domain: GAGVSQSPSNKVTEKGKDVELRCDPISGHTALYWYRQSLGQGLEFLIYFQGNSAPDKSGLPSDRFSAERTGGSVSTLTIQRTQQEDSAVYLCASSLDRDTGELFFGEGSRLTVL.

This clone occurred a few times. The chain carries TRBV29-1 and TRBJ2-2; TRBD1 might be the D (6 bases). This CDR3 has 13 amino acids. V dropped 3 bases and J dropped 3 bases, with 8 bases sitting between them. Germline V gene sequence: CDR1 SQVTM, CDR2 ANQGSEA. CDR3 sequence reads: CSVDRGYTGELFF. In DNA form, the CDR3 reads TGCAGCGTTGACAGGGGCTACACCGGGGAGCTGTTTTTT.

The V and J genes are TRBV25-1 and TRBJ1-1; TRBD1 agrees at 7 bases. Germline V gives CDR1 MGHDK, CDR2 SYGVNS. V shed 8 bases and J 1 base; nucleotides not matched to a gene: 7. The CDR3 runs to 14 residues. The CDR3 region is CASQRQGANTEAFF. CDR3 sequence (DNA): TGTGCCAGCCAGAGACAGGGAGCGAACACTGAAGCTTTCTTT.

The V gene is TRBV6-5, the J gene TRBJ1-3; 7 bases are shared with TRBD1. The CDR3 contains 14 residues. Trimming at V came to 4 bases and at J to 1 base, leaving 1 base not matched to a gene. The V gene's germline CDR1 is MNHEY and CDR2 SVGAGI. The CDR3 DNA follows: TGTGCCAGCAGTTTGACAGGGTCTGGAAACACCATATATTTT. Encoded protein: CASSLTGSGNTIYF.

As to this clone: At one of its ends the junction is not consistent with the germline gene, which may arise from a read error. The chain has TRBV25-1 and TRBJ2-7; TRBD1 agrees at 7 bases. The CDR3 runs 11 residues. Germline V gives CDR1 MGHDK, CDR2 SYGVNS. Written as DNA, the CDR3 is TGTGCCAGCAGTGGGGGACAGTCCCTGGACTTC. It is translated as CASSGGQSLDF.

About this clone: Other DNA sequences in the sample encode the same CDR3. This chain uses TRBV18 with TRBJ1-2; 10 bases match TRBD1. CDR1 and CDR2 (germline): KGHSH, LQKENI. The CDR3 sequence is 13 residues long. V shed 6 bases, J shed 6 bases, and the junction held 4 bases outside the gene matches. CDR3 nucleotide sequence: TGTGCCAGCTCGCCTGGACAGGGGGATGGCTACACCTTC. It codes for CASSPGQGDGYTF. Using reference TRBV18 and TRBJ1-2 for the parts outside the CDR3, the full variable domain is NAGVMQNPRHLVRRRGQEARLRCSPMKGHSHVYWYRQLPEEGLKFMVYLQKENIIDESGMPKERFSAEFPKEGPSILRIQQVVRGDSAAYFCASSPGQGDGYTFGSGTRLTVV.

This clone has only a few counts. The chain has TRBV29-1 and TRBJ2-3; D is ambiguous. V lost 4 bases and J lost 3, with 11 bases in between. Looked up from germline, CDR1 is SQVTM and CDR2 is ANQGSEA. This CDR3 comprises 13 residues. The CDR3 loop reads CSVARVLTDTQYF. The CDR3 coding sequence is TGCAGCGTTGCCAGAGTTTTGACAGATACGCAGTATTTT.

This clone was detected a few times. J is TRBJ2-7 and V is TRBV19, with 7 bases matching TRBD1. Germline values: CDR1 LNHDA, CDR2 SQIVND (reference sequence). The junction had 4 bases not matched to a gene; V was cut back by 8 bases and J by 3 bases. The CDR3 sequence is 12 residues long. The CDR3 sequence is CASGHRGYEQYF. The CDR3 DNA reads TGTGCCAGTGGCCACAGGGGCTACGAGCAGTACTTC.

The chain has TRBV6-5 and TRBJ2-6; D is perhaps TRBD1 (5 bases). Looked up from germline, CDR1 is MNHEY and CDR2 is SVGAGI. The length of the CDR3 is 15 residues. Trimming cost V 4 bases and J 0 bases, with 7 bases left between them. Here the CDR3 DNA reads TGTGCCAGCAGTTCGCAGGGCTCTGGGGCCAACGTCCTGACTTTC. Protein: CASSSQGSGANVLTF.

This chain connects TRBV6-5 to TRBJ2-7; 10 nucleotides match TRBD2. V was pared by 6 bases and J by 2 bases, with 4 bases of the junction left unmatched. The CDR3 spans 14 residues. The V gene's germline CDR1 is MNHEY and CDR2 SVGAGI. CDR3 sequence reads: CASRSTSGAYEQYF. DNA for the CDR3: TGTGCCAGCAGATCTACTAGCGGGGCCTACGAGCAGTACTTC.

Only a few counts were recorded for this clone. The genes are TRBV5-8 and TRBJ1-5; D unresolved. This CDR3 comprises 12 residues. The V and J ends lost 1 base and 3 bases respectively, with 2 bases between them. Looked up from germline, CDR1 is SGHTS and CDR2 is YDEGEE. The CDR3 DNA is TGTGCCAGCAGCTTGTTCAATCAGCCCCAGCATTTT. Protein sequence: CASSLFNQPQHF.

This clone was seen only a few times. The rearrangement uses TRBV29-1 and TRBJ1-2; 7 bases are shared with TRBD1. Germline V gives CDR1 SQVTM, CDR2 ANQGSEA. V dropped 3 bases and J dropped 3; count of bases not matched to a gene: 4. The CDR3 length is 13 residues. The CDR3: CSVDTGVDYGYTF. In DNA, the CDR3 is TGCAGCGTTGACACAGGGGTTGACTATGGCTACACCTTC.

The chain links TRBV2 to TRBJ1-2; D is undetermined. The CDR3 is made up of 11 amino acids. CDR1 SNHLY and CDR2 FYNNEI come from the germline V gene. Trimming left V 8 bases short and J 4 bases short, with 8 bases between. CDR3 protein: CASWAGYGYTF. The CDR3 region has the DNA TGTGCCAGCTGGGCAGGCTATGGCTACACCTTC.

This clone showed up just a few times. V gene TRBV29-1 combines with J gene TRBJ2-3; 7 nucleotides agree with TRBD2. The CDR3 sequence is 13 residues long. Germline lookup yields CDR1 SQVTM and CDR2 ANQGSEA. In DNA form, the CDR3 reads TGCTGTGGGAGGGCATCTAGCACAGATACGCAGTATTTT. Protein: CCGRASSTDTQYF.

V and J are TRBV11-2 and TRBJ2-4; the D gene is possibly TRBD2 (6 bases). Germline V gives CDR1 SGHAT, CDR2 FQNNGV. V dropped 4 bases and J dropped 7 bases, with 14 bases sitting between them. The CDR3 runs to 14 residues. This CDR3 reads CASSYAGRANIQYF. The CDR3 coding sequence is TGTGCCAGCAGCTACGCCGGGAGAGCGAACATTCAGTACTTC.

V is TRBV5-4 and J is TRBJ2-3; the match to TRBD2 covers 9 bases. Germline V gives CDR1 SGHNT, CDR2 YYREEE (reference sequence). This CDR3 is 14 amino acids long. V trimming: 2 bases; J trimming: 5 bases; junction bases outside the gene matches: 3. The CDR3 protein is CASSLAAGGDTQYF. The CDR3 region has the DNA TGTGCCAGCAGCTTAGCAGCGGGGGGAGATACGCAGTATTTT.

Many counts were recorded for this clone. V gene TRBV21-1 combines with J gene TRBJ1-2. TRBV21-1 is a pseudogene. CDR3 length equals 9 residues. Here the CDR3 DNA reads TGTGCCGGCCCGGGTACGGGGACCTTC. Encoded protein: CAGPGTGTF.

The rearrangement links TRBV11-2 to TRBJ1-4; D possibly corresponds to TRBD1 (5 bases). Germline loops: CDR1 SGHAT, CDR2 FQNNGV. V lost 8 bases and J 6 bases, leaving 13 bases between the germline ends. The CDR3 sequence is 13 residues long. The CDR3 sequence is CASGTPRDEKLFF. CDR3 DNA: TGTGCCAGCGGGACCCCAAGGGATGAAAAACTGTTTTTT.

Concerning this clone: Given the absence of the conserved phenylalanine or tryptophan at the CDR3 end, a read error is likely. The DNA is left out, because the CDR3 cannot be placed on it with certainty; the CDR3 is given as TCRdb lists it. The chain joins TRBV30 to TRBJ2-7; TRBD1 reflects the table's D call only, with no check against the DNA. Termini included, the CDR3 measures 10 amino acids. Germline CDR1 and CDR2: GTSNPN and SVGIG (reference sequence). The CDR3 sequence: CARGSGQGGG.

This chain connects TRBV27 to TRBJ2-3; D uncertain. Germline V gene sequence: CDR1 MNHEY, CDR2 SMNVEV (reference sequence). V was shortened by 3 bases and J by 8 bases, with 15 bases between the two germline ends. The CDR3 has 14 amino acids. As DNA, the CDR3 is TGTGCCAGCAGTTTCGGTGGCCCCACTGCTACGCAGTATTTT. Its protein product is CASSFGGPTATQYF.

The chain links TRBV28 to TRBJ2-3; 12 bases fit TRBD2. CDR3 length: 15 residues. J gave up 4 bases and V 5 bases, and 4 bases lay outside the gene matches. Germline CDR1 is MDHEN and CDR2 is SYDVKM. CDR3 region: CASSTRLAGADTQYF. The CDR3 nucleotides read TGTGCCAGCAGTACAAGACTAGCGGGAGCAGATACGCAGTATTTT.